This T cell receptor beta chain was observed in a study of Graves' ophthalmopathy and Graves' hyperthyroidism. From RNA, the CDR3 regions of TCR beta chains were amplified and sequenced. RT-PCR was first run with HTBI primers, then multiplex PCR in a second round. From the multiplex PCR reads, TCRdb called clonotypes with MiXCR, one entry per CDR3 protein. Among 170,000 or so distinct CDR3 sequences listed, approximately 40% were seen once. If patients had other autoimmune diseases, uncontrolled infections, pregnancy or lactation, they were excluded. Out of around 10 ml of fresh peripheral blood, PBMCs were obtained. As regards this clonotype: The antigen is not known.

Study-wide results and limits: For predicting ophthalmopathy progression, the model had more than 60% sensitivity and roughly 76% specificity. Blood samples also showed most expanded thyroid clonotypes exceeding 0.001 frequency.

This receptor was obtained from a woman in her forties with Graves' ophthalmopathy. The sample consisted of peripheral blood.

The CDR3 loop is CASSRQGTYTGELFF. The DNA of the CDR3 is TGTGCCAGTTCCCGCCAGGGGACCTACACCGGGGAGCTGTTTTTT. The J gene is TRBJ2-2, the V gene TRBV6-1, with D maybe TRBD1 (6 bases). With 9 bases removed from V and 3 bases from J, the gap between germline ends came to 17 bases. This CDR3 has 15 amino acids. Germline assignment: CDR1 MNHNS and CDR2 SASEGT.